This T cell receptor (beta chain) was identified in a study of control samples from healthy donors and cancer patients. Here immunoSEQ multiplex PCR was the method, and the copy in TCRdb shows in-frame clones only, minus some. This table holds some 120,000 clones, 75% to 95% found once. The CDR3 runs to 14 residues. V lost 3 bases and J lost 0, with 9 bases in between. Germline V gives CDR1 MNHNS, CDR2 SASEGT. The receptor was derived from a man younger than 30 in good health. Sequenced material: blood. The chain couples TRBV6-1 to TRBJ2-7; D not certain. The CDR3 DNA sequence: TGTGCCAGCAGTGATGAAGGGCCCTCCTACGAGCAGTACTTC. This gives the protein CASSDEGPSYEQYF.